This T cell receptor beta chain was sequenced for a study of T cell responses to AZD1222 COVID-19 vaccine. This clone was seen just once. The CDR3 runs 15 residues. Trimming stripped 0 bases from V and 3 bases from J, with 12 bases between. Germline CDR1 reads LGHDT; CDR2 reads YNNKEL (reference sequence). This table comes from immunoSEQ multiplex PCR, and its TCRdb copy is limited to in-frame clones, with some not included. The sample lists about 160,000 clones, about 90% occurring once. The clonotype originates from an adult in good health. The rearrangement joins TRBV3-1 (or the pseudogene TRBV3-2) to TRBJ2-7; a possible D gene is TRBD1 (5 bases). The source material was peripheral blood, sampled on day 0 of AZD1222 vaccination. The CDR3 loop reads CASSQEGLGDYEQYF. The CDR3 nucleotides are TGTGCCAGCAGCCAAGAGGGGCTAGGAGACTACGAGCAGTACTTC.